The 12 T cell receptor beta chains below were found in one sample sequenced in a study of T-cell reconstitution after alpha-beta-depleted transplantation in children. Unique molecular identifiers featured in how the TCRbeta library was prepared. TCRdb used MiXCR to reprocess the PCR reads, holding one entry per CDR3 protein. The table has some 500,000 distinct CDR3 sequences, around 19% seen once. Sequencing used PBMCs from the stem cell graft donor, obtained from the stem cell graft. The receptors come from a human donor who donated a stem cell graft to a child with acute lymphoblastic leukemia.

This chain uses TRBV11-2 with TRBJ2-5, with 9 bases that match TRBD2. The CDR3 consists of 16 residues. Germline V lookup: CDR1 SGHAT, CDR2 FQNNGV. With V trimmed by 1 base and J by 5 bases, 8 bases remained unmatched. The CDR3 DNA is TGTGCCAGCAGCTTAGGCTTCGGCGGGAGGGCGGAGACCCAGTACTTC. As protein: CASSLGFGGRAETQYF.

This clonotype showed up many times. The chain combines TRBV10-3 with TRBJ1-2, with 7 bases that match TRBD1. After removal of 3 bases from V and 4 bases from J, the junction contained 8 bases not matched to a gene. From germline, CDR1 is ENHRY and CDR2 SYGVKD. CDR3 size: 15 residues. The CDR3 sequence is CAISDGTEEGYGYTF. In nucleotides, the CDR3 is TGTGCCATCAGTGACGGGACAGAGGAGGGCTATGGCTACACCTTC.

Many counts were recorded for this clonotype. At one boundary the junction diverges from the germline segment, which might be a read error. The V and J genes are TRBV18 and TRBJ2-2; tentative D call: TRBD2 (6 bases). This CDR3 has 15 residues. CDR1 KGHSH and CDR2 LQKENI come from the germline V gene. The CDR3 DNA is TGCGCCAGCAGCCGCGGGACCGCGAACACCGGGGAGCTGTTTTTT. It specifies CASSRGTANTGELFF.

V gene TRBV25-1 combines with J gene TRBJ2-1; D may match TRBD1 or TRBD2 (5 bases each). Germline V gene lookup returns CDR1 MGHDK and CDR2 SYGVNS. V lost 5 bases and J 15 bases, leaving 14 bases between the germline ends. The CDR3 totals 11 residues. The CDR3, as DNA: TGTGCCAGCAGTTTTGGGACCGGGCGGTTCTTC. This gives the protein CASSFGTGRFF.

The chain is built from TRBV14 and TRBJ2-7; D unresolved. The CDR3 consists of 12 residues. Germline assignment: CDR1 SGHDN and CDR2 FVKESK. V was shortened by 1 base and J by 9 bases, with 10 bases between the two germline ends. CDR3 in amino acids: CASSQVAERQYF. Here the CDR3 DNA reads TGTGCCAGCAGCCAAGTAGCAGAGCGGCAGTACTTC.

This clonotype was recorded a few times. V is TRBV27 and J is TRBJ2-1; 10 bases agree with TRBD2. The CDR3 runs to 14 residues. In germline, CDR1 is MNHEY, CDR2 SMNVEV (reference sequence). V was clipped by 6 bases and J by 8 bases; unmatched bases: 7. CDR3 protein: CASRSGTSVDEQFF. CDR3 nucleotide sequence: TGTGCCAGCAGATCAGGGACTAGCGTTGATGAGCAGTTCTTC.

This chain's CDR3 is CASSHETGLAGADTQYF. The CDR3 nucleotides are TGTGCCAGCAGCCATGAAACCGGACTAGCGGGCGCAGATACGCAGTATTTT. V and J are TRBV14 and TRBJ2-3, with 11 nucleotides matching TRBD2. With 3 bases clipped from V and 4 bases from J, the junction kept 9 bases outside the gene matches. The CDR3 is 17 amino acids. CDR1 is SGHDN, CDR2 FVKESK, per germline. Filled out from reference TRBV14 and TRBJ2-3, the complete variable domain reads EAGVTQFPSHSVIEKGQTVTLRCDPISGHDNLYWYRRVMGKEIKFLLHFVKESKQDESGMPNNRFLAERTGGTYSTLKVQPAELEDSGVYFCASSHETGLAGADTQYFGPGTRLTVL.

V gene TRBV5-1 combines with J gene TRBJ1-1, with 7 bases that match TRBD1. CDR3 length: 15 residues. The J segment lost 5 bases and the V segment lost 1 base, leaving 8 bases of the junction unmatched. Per germline, CDR1 SGHRS and CDR2 YFSETQ. CDR3 DNA sequence: TGCGCCAGCAGCTTGATCAGGGGGGCAGAAACTGAAGCTTTCTTT. Protein sequence: CASSLIRGAETEAFF.

The chain employs TRBV6-2 or TRBV6-3 and TRBJ1-1, with 9 positions matching TRBD1. The V gene end was trimmed by 1 base and the J gene end by 4 bases; junction bases not matched to a gene: 4. Germline V gene data show CDR1 as MNHEY and CDR2 as SVGEGT. The length of the CDR3 is 15 residues. CDR3: CASSYYDRGVTEAFF. CDR3 coding DNA: TGTGCCAGCAGTTACTACGACAGGGGGGTCACTGAAGCTTTCTTT.

The chain is built from TRBV5-1 and TRBJ2-2; D is perhaps TRBD1 or TRBD2 (5 bases each). V shed 7 bases and J shed 5 bases, with 18 bases lying between them. Germline assignment: CDR1 SGHRS and CDR2 YFSETQ. The CDR3 spans 15 residues. For the CDR3, the DNA is TGCGCCAGCCGCTCCGGGACGCACGAAACCGGGGAGCTGTTTTTT. Protein product: CASRSGTHETGELFF. Based on the CDR3 plus reference TRBV5-1 and TRBJ2-2, the full variable domain is KAGVTQTPRYLIKTRGQQVTLSCSPISGHRSVSWYQQTPGQGLQFLFEYFSETQRNKGNFPGRFSGRQFSNSRSEMNVSTLELGDSALYLCASRSGTHETGELFFGEGSRLTVL.

This clonotype was seen more than once but under ten times. The CDR3 loop reads CSVDPVWEDTQYF. Here the CDR3 DNA reads TGCAGCGTTGATCCCGTCTGGGAAGATACGCAGTATTTT. V is TRBV29-1 and J is TRBJ2-3; D remains unclear. CDR3 length equals 13 residues. V was trimmed by 3 bases and J by 5 bases, leaving 12 bases between them. In germline, CDR1 is SQVTM, CDR2 ANQGSEA.

The chain couples TRBV12-3 or TRBV12-4 to TRBJ2-7, with D possibly being TRBD1 or TRBD2 (5 bases each). This CDR3 is built from 13 residues. With 6 bases removed from V and 0 bases from J, the gap between germline ends came to 9 bases. As DNA, the CDR3 is TGTGCCAGCAGCCGGGACCACTCCTACGAGCAGTACTTC. It codes for CASSRDHSYEQYF.